This passage covers 27 T cell receptor beta chains from one sample sequenced in a study of prognosis after radiotherapy for stage I lung cancer. TCR beta CDR3 was amplified from genomic DNA by two-round multiplex PCR. During first-round PCR, primers specific to each TRBV and TRBJ gene were used. TCRdb ran MiXCR on the multiplex PCR reads and lists one entry per CDR3 protein. The sample includes 25,000 to 30,000 distinct CDR3 sequences, around 41% of them seen just once. The specimen was PBMCs, collected before or after stereotactic body radiation therapy (not recorded which). Receptors originate from a donor aged 50 or older with non-small cell lung cancer.

Concerning this clonotype: This is likely an artifact of a read error, given a far larger clone one base away. The CDR3 loop reads CASSELGVEQYF. The CDR3 DNA follows: TGTGCCAGCAGTGAATTGGGGGTCGAGCAGTACTTC. The chain carries TRBV6-4 and TRBJ2-7, with D perhaps matching TRBD1 or TRBD2 (5 bases each). The CDR3 spans 12 residues. Trimming took 3 bases from V and 6 from J, leaving 9 bases between them. CDR1 is MRHNA and CDR2 is SNTAGT in the germline V gene.

Worth noting for this clonotype: A much larger clonotype is one base distant, so this may be a read error. J is TRBJ1-1 and V is TRBV2; TRBD1 matches 9 bases. CDR3 length equals 12 residues. Germline assignment: CDR1 SNHLY and CDR2 FYNNEI. CDR3 bases: TGTGCCAGTATGACAGGGGGGACTGAAGGTTCCTTT. Its protein is CASMTGGTEGSF.

The CDR3 DNA follows: TGTGCCTGGAGTGTAGGTAGCGGAACCTACAATGAGCAGTTCTTC. The encoded protein is CAWSVGSGTYNEQFF. This rearrangement joins TRBV30 to TRBJ2-1, with a possible D match to TRBD2 (6 bases). The V end lost 0 bases, the J end lost 2 bases, and 11 bases lay between the germline ends. Germline CDR1 and CDR2: GTSNPN and SVGIG (reference sequence). This CDR3 region has 15 residues.

This clonotype has a count of ten or more. The chain uses TRBV6-1 and TRBJ2-1; TRBD2 might be the D (6 bases). CDR1 and CDR2 from the germline V gene are MNHNS and SASEGT. The CDR3 length is 17 residues. V lost 11 bases, J lost 5 bases, and 28 bases lay in between. CDR3 sequence reads: CAGRRASARERDNEQFF. The CDR3 region has the DNA TGTGCCGGCCGTCGGGCTAGCGCAAGGGAAAGGGACAATGAGCAGTTCTTC.

The chain combines TRBV6-1 with TRBJ2-2; 7 bases are a match to TRBD2. Germline CDR1 is MNHNS and CDR2 is SASEGT. The CDR3 is 17 amino acids. The V segment lost 4 bases and the J segment 5 bases; nucleotides outside the gene matches: 13. CDR3 nucleotides: TGTGCCAGCAGTGTCCGGGGGGTACCGTGGAGGACCGGGGAGCTGTTTTTT. It translates to CASSVRGVPWRTGELFF.

There are many counts of this clonotype. The gene calls are TRBV20-1 and TRBJ1-2; D unresolved. The ends were cut back, 3 bases at V and 8 bases at J, with 13 bases in the middle. This CDR3 is 12 amino acids long. The V gene's germline CDR1 is DFQATT and CDR2 SNEGSKA (reference sequence). The CDR3 protein is CSASNSLGGYTF. DNA for the CDR3: TGCAGTGCTAGTAACAGTCTAGGGGGCTACACCTTC.

Many counts were recorded for this clonotype. The genes are TRBV2 and TRBJ2-3; 10 nucleotides match TRBD2. CDR1 SNHLY and CDR2 FYNNEI come from the germline V gene. Trimming at V came to 8 bases and at J to 6 bases, leaving 8 bases not matched to a gene. The CDR3 covers 14 residues. The CDR3 sequence: CASLRASGSDTQYF. CDR3 sequence (DNA): TGTGCCAGCCTCCGGGCTAGCGGGAGTGATACGCAGTATTTT.

This clonotype was seen more than once but under ten times. The chain employs TRBV10-3 and TRBJ2-7; 9 bases agree with TRBD2. The J segment lost 2 bases and the V segment lost 4 bases, leaving 3 bases of the junction unmatched. This CDR3 has 14 residues. CDR1 is ENHRY and CDR2 is SYGVKD in the germline V gene. The CDR3 DNA is TGTGCCATCAGTGGTAGCGGGAGACCCTACGAGCAGTACTTC. It is translated as CAISGSGRPYEQYF.

The table lists this clonotype with a few counts. Given a much more abundant clone one base away, this may be a read error. This chain links TRBV6-9 with TRBJ2-7; 9 bases fit TRBD2. This CDR3 is built from 15 residues. The germline CDR1 and CDR2 sequences are MNHGY and SVAAGI. V trimming: 4 bases; J trimming: 7 bases; junction bases outside the gene matches: 11. CDR3 coding DNA: TGTGCCAGCAGTTCTCCCGTGCGGGGGGGCGGGGAGCAGTACTTC. It encodes CASSSPVRGGGEQYF.

The table lists this clonotype with a count of one. V usage is TRBV5-1 and J usage is TRBJ1-2; no clear D gene. The CDR3 is 12 residues long. Germline V gene data show CDR1 as SGHRS and CDR2 as YFSETQ. The germline V and J ends were trimmed by 5 bases and 0 bases, with 5 bases remaining between them. CDR3 nucleotide sequence: TGCGCCAGCAGAGGTGCTAACTATGGCTACACCTTC. It is translated as CASRGANYGYTF.

In regard to this clonotype: A far larger clone is only one base removed, so a read error is likely. V usage is TRBV6-2 or TRBV6-3 and J usage is TRBJ2-3; possible D gene TRBD1, 8 bases. This CDR3 has 14 amino acids. CDR1 MNHEY and CDR2 SVGEGT come from the germline V gene. The V gene lost 6 bases and the J gene lost 9 bases, with 19 bases spanning the gap. CDR3 DNA: TGTGCCAGCAGCACTAACGACAGGGGAGGGACGCAGTATTTT. Translated, it gives CASSTNDRGGTQYF.

This clonotype was seen repeatedly, ten times or more. The genes are TRBV7-9 and TRBJ2-1; D may be TRBD2 (5 bases). This CDR3 contains 14 residues. CDR1 is SEHNR and CDR2 is FQNEAQ in the germline V gene (reference sequence). V lost 1 base and J lost 6, with 10 bases in between. Here the CDR3 DNA reads TGTGCCAGCAGCTTAGGAGGACTTCGCAATGAGCAGTTCTTC. Translated: CASSLGGLRNEQFF.

The chain employs TRBV6-1 and TRBJ1-2, with TRBD1 as a possible D gene (5 bases). CDR1 MNHNS and CDR2 SASEGT come from the germline V gene. Trimming removed 3 bases at V and 4 bases at J, with 15 bases between. There are 15 residues in the CDR3. As DNA, the CDR3 is TGTGCCAGCAGTGAGATGGCGGGACGGATCTATGGCTACACCTTC. This encodes CASSEMAGRIYGYTF.

Ten or more counts support this clonotype. The chain recombines TRBV5-6 with TRBJ1-5; 9 nucleotides agree with TRBD1. The CDR3 is 15 amino acids. Germline V gene sequence: CDR1 SGHDT, CDR2 YYEEEE. V lost 4 bases, J lost 7 bases, and 9 bases stayed unmatched. DNA for the CDR3: TGTGCCAGCAGCGCGGACAGGGGAAGGGGACAGCCCCAGCATTTT. Encoded protein: CASSADRGRGQPQHF.

This clonotype was observed a handful of times. One base away lies a much larger clone, so this may be a sequencing read error. This rearrangement joins TRBV11-1 to TRBJ2-3, with D possibly being TRBD2 (6 bases). The CDR3 consists of 15 residues. Germline V lookup: CDR1 SGHAT, CDR2 FQDESV (reference sequence). Here the CDR3 reads CASSSRGLDTDTKYF. The DNA of the CDR3 is TGTGCCAGCTCCTCCCGGGGACTGGACACAGATACGAAGTATTTT.

At least ten counts were recorded for this clonotype. The CDR3 DNA is TGTGCCAGCAGTTTTGGGCGGGATGAGCAGTTCTTC. Its protein product is CASSFGRDEQFF. The chain recombines TRBV28 with TRBJ2-1, with D perhaps matching TRBD2 (5 bases). The CDR3 has 12 amino acids. Trimming removed 3 bases at V and 8 bases at J, with 8 bases between. Germline values: CDR1 MDHEN, CDR2 SYDVKM.

In the case of this clonotype: Its ends do not fully match the called genes, so a read error is possible. CDR3 amino acids: CANSLPGTYEQYF. The CDR3 DNA is TGTGCCAACAGTCTACCGGGAACATACGAGCAGTACTTC. The J gene is TRBJ2-7, the V gene TRBV27; D perhaps matches TRBD2 (5 bases). In germline, CDR1 is MNHEY, CDR2 SMNVEV (reference sequence). This CDR3 spans 13 amino acids.

This clonotype was counted only a few times. The V call is TRBV5-5, the J call TRBJ2-5, with D maybe TRBD1 (5 bases). This CDR3 has 13 amino acids. Germline values: CDR1 SGHKS, CDR2 YYEKEE (reference sequence). V shed 2 bases and J shed 5 bases, with 10 bases lying between them. This CDR3 is CASSFRGSETQYF. DNA for the CDR3: TGTGCCAGCAGCTTTAGGGGCAGTGAGACCCAGTACTTC.

For this clonotype: The junction and the germline gene differ at one end; a read error may be behind it. The V call is TRBV19, the J call TRBJ2-7; TRBD2 agrees at 7 bases. This CDR3 contains 13 residues. Germline CDR1 reads LNHDA; CDR2 reads SQIVND (reference sequence). CDR3 residues: CASNIGLDYEQYF. The CDR3 DNA follows: TGTGCCAGTAATATAGGACTAGATTACGAGCAGTACTTC. Drawing the rest from reference TRBV19 and TRBJ2-7, the complete variable domain is DGGITQSPKYLFRKEGQNVTLSCEQNLNHDAMYWYRQDPGQGLRLIYYSQIVNDFQKGDIAEGYSVSREKKESFPLTVTSAQKNPTAFYLCASNIGLDYEQYFGPGTRLTVT.

On this clonotype itself: The conserved phenylalanine or tryptophan is not found at the CDR3 terminus, so this likely reflects a read error. The chain recombines TRBV12-3 or TRBV12-4 with TRBJ2-7; D not resolved. Trimming removed 11 bases from V and 2 bases from J, with 7 bases in between. CDR3 size: 10 residues. CDR3 DNA sequence: TGTGCCCCCTTGCCCTACGAGCAGTACCTC. Its protein product is CAPLPYEQYL.

J is TRBJ1-5 and V is TRBV19; D unresolved. CDR3 length equals 12 residues. Per germline, CDR1 LNHDA and CDR2 SQIVND (reference sequence). Trimming stripped 3 bases from V and 7 bases from J, with 7 bases between. CDR3 in amino acids: CASSILSQPQHF. The CDR3 DNA follows: TGTGCCAGTAGTATTTTAAGCCAGCCCCAGCATTTT. The full variable domain, completed using reference TRBV19 and TRBJ1-5, is DGGITQSPKYLFRKEGQNVTLSCEQNLNHDAMYWYRQDPGQGLRLIYYSQIVNDFQKGDIAEGYSVSREKKESFPLTVTSAQKNPTAFYLCASSILSQPQHFGDGTRLSIL.

This clonotype appeared many times. The chain carries TRBV20-1 and TRBJ2-1; no clear D gene. The CDR3 contains 13 residues. Trimming cost V 1 base and J 8 bases, with 12 bases left between them. Germline values: CDR1 DFQATT, CDR2 SNEGSKA (reference sequence). CDR3: CSARVGNPYEQFF. CDR3 in DNA: TGCAGTGCTAGAGTCGGAAACCCCTATGAGCAGTTCTTC.

This clonotype was counted many times. This chain links TRBV7-2 with TRBJ2-3; maybe TRBD2 (6 bases). Trimming took 2 bases from V and 3 from J, leaving 9 bases between them. CDR1 and CDR2 from the germline V gene are SGHTA and FQGNSA. This CDR3 is 14 amino acids long. CDR3 sequence: CASSLWAGTDTQYF. CDR3 in DNA: TGTGCCAGCAGCTTATGGGCGGGGACAGATACGCAGTATTTT.

This clonotype occurred many times. The CDR3 nucleotides are TGTGCCAGCAGTCCGTATCTGGCCGGGGAGCTGTTTTTT. Its protein is CASSPYLAGELFF. The rearrangement joins TRBV6-1 to TRBJ2-2, with D uncertain. This CDR3 comprises 13 residues. Germline lookup yields CDR1 MNHNS and CDR2 SASEGT. V shed 5 bases and J shed 6 bases, with 10 bases lying between them.

Ten or more counts support this clonotype. This sequence joins TRBV18 and TRBJ2-7; 8 nucleotides align to TRBD1. After removal of 3 bases from V and 7 bases from J, the junction contained 8 bases not matched to a gene. Looked up from germline, CDR1 is KGHSH and CDR2 is LQKENI. There are 14 residues in the CDR3. CDR3 DNA sequence: TGTGCCAGCTCACCCCCGGGACAGGCGCGGGAGCAGTACTTC. This translates into CASSPPGQAREQYF.

This clonotype has just a few counts. This chain links TRBV7-2 with TRBJ2-7; D remains unclear. Germline CDR1 reads SGHTA; CDR2 reads FQGNSA. CDR3 length: 17 residues. V was clipped by 1 base and J by 3 bases, with 19 bases between them. The CDR3 region has the DNA TGTGCCAGCAGCTTAGAAGGTAGGGCGGCCAGAAGCTACGAGCAGTACTTC. Its translation is CASSLEGRAARSYEQYF. Complete variable domain (other parts from reference TRBV7-2 and TRBJ2-7): GAGVSQSPSNKVTEKGKDVELRCDPISGHTALYWYRQSLGQGLEFLIYFQGNSAPDKSGLPSDRFSAERTGGSVSTLTIQRTQQEDSAVYLCASSLEGRAARSYEQYFGPGTRLTVT.

Comment on this clonotype: This could be a read error, since a much larger clone is one nucleotide away. V usage is TRBV20-1 and J usage is TRBJ2-7; TRBD2 matches at 7 bases. V shed 1 base, J shed 3 bases, and the junction held 3 bases outside the gene matches. The CDR3 consists of 13 residues. Germline values: CDR1 DFQATT, CDR2 SNEGSKA (reference sequence). The CDR3 reads CSARGGGLYEQYF. The CDR3 DNA is TGCAGTGCTAGAGGGGGGGGACTCTACGAGCAGTACTTC.